This T cell receptor beta chain was profiled in a study of T-cell memory formation after mild COVID-19. In this sample, this clonotype turned up a few times. What it binds is not known. Study-wide findings and caveats: Researchers found some responding clones in pre-infection memory, a sign that cross-reactive memory joined.

TCRdb called the 5' RACE reads again in MiXCR, with one record for every CDR3 protein. The table has about 170,000 distinct CDR3 sequences, approximately 12% seen once. Trimming cost V 5 bases and J 9 bases; bases outside gene matches: 11. Germline loops: CDR1 MNHEY, CDR2 SVGEGT. The CDR3 loop spans 15 amino acids. The chain joins TRBV6-2 or TRBV6-3 to TRBJ2-3; 10 bases map to TRBD1. The sequencing sample was made of PBMCs or a T cell subset sorted from them (not recorded which). This TCR derives from a man aged 18 to 35 who had mild COVID-19 (a few samples of this study predate the infection). Cell type and time point are not known. The CDR3 reads CASSARDRGYRTQYF. CDR3 nucleotide sequence: TGTGCCAGCAGTGCTCGGGACAGGGGCTATAGAACGCAGTATTTT.